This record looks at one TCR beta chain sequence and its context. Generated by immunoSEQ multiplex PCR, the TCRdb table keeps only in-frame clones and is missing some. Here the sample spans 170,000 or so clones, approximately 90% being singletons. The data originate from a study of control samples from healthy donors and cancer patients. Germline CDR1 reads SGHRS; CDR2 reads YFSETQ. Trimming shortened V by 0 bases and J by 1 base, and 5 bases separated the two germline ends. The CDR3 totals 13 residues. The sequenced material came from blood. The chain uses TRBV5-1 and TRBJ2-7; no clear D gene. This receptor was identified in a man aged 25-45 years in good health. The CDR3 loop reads CASSLDYSYEQYF. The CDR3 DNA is TGCGCCAGCAGCTTGGACTATTCCTACGAGCAGTACTTC.